This record looks at one TCR beta chain sequence and its context. These data belong to a study of blood T cell repertoires in COVID-19. As for the study in general: From the United States, Italy and Spain came samples of acute and convalescent COVID-19. Nucleic acid was either cDNA or gDNA, and it came from T cells, B-cell-depleted T cells, or PBMCs.

The ends were cut back, 4 bases at V and 3 bases at J, with 7 bases in the middle. Germline loops: CDR1 SGHRS, CDR2 YFSETQ. The CDR3 spans 12 residues. Authors' data handling: For nucleated cells, counts were estimated from reference gene primer amplification. Assay used: immunoSEQ multiplex PCR; TCRdb lists only in-frame clones, some missing. V and J calls plus clone size are reproduced from that table; the DNA served to infer D and trimming. The profile shows about 270,000 clones, 85% to 90% of them singletons. Participants were aged roughly 18 to 89 years from approximately 25 US areas. Sequencing used PBMCs or T cells enriched from blood (not recorded which). The genes are TRBV5-1 and TRBJ2-5; D may be TRBD2 (6 bases). This clonotype originated in a woman in her 30s with acute COVID-19. The CDR3 DNA sequence: TGCGCCAGCAGCCCGGGAGAAGAGACCCAGTACTTC. Its protein product is CASSPGEETQYF.